Detailed here is one TCR beta chain. The data are from a study of blood T cells in healthy people across ages. CDR1 is SGHVS and CDR2 is FNYEAQ in the germline V gene. The CDR3 runs 15 residues. V gave up 4 bases and J gave up 8 bases, with 18 bases separating them. The second PCR ran about 6 to 12 cycles with a sample-barcoded 5' primer and J-beta primers. TCRdb reanalysed the 5' RACE reads using MiXCR and keeps one entry per CDR3 protein. The table has 650,000 to 1,000,000 distinct CDR3 sequences, roughly 35% seen once. The clonotype originates from a young man in good health. The sequencing sample was made of blood. The chain combines TRBV7-6 with TRBJ1-3; a possible D gene is TRBD1 (5 bases). The CDR3 loop is CASSSEGTPGDTIYF. DNA of the CDR3: TGTGCCAGCAGCTCGGAGGGGACCCCGGGCGACACCATATATTTT.